One sample yielded the 9 T cell receptor beta chains listed below, sequenced in a study of T cells and Merkel cell carcinoma outcomes. Measured with immunoSEQ multiplex PCR; TCRdb has only the in-frame clones, and not every one. The sample includes under 20,000 clones, about 80% seen only once; the top ten take approximately 2.8%. Sequencing used tumor tissue from Merkel cell carcinoma. These receptors came from a human donor with Merkel cell carcinoma.

The genes are TRBV10-3 and TRBJ2-7; 9 bases map to TRBD2. From germline, CDR1 is ENHRY and CDR2 SYGVKD. V was clipped by 0 bases and J by 3 bases; unmatched bases: 3. CDR3 length: 15 residues. The CDR3 nucleotides are TGTGCCATCAGTGAGTCTGAGCGGGGGGTCTACGAGCAGTACTTC. Translated: CAISESERGVYEQYF.

The chain is built from TRBV29-1 and TRBJ1-1; D remains unclear. The V end was cut by 5 bases, the J end by 5 bases, with 12 bases between. The CDR3 runs 12 residues. Per germline, CDR1 SQVTM and CDR2 ANQGSEA. The CDR3 protein is CSVLLKGTEAFF. CDR3 DNA sequence: TGCAGCGTTTTGTTGAAAGGAACTGAAGCTTTCTTT.

By its share, this clone is medium-sized. The rearrangement uses TRBV5-4 and TRBJ1-2, with D tentatively TRBD1 (5 bases). V lost 2 bases, J lost 6 bases, and 14 bases lay in between. The CDR3 totals 14 residues. Per germline, CDR1 SGHNT and CDR2 YYREEE (reference sequence). The CDR3: CASSLEVGGDGYTF. The CDR3 DNA follows: TGTGCCAGCAGCTTAGAGGTGGGAGGGGATGGCTACACCTTC. Based on the CDR3 plus reference TRBV5-4 and TRBJ1-2, the full variable domain is ETGVTQSPTHLIKTRGQQVTLRCSSQSGHNTVSWYQQALGQGPQFIFQYYREEENGRGNFPPRFSGLQFPNYSSELNVNALELDDSALYLCASSLEVGGDGYTFGSGTRLTVV.

This clone was counted between two and nine times. The rearrangement joins TRBV9 to TRBJ1-2, with TRBD1 matching over 9 bases. The CDR3 length is 14 residues. V lost 4 bases to trimming and J lost 4 bases; unmatched junction nucleotides: 5. Germline values: CDR1 SGDLS, CDR2 YYNGEE. This chain's CDR3 is CASSPGTGFYGYTF. CDR3 coding DNA: TGTGCCAGCAGCCCCGGGACAGGGTTCTATGGCTACACCTTC.

This clone was recorded once. The chain links TRBV7-9 to TRBJ2-2; D ambiguous. Germline CDR1 reads SEHNR; CDR2 reads FQNEAQ (reference sequence). The CDR3 loop spans 17 amino acids. V lost 5 bases, J lost 3 bases, and 19 bases lay in between. CDR3 amino acids: CASSPVRKRGYTGELFF. CDR3 sequence (DNA): TGTGCCAGCAGCCCAGTTAGGAAGCGAGGTTACACCGGGGAGCTGTTTTTT.

Notes on this clone: The sample contains more than one DNA sequence encoding this CDR3. This chain connects TRBV5-1 to TRBJ1-2; maybe TRBD1 (5 bases). V was trimmed by 0 bases and J by 2 bases, leaving 11 bases between them. Germline assignment: CDR1 SGHRS and CDR2 YFSETQ. CDR3 size: 15 residues. In DNA form, the CDR3 reads TGCGCCAGCAGCTTGGCGGGGGGAGAGAACTATGGCTACACCTTC. As protein: CASSLAGGENYGYTF.

The genes are TRBV4-1 and TRBJ1-5, with D possibly TRBD1 on 6 matching bases. From germline, CDR1 is MGHRA and CDR2 YSYEKL. V was trimmed by 4 bases and J by 7 bases, leaving 17 bases between them. The CDR3 extends over 15 amino acids. The CDR3 is CASSLLRGGKQPQHF. The CDR3 DNA is TGCGCCAGCAGCCTCCTTAGGGGGGGAAAACAGCCCCAGCATTTT.

For this clone: A read error may produce the germline difference seen at one junction end. Other DNA sequences in the sample encode the same CDR3. This chain uses TRBV5-1 with TRBJ1-5, with 7 bases identical to TRBD1. This CDR3 is 15 amino acids long. Germline-derived CDR1 and CDR2 are SGHRS and YFSETQ. The CDR3 spells CASSAGTEYNQPQHF. Written as DNA, the CDR3 is TGCGCCAGCAGCGCCGGGACAGAGTACAATCAGCCTCAGCATTTT.

This sequence joins TRBV27 and TRBJ2-5, with a tentative D call TRBD1 (6 bases). In germline, CDR1 is MNHEY, CDR2 SMNVEV (reference sequence). V lost 5 bases and J 1 base, leaving 11 bases between the germline ends. The CDR3 has 14 residues. DNA for the CDR3: TGTGCCAGCAGTCCCGGACAGACCCAAGAGACCCAGTACTTC. Amino acids: CASSPGQTQETQYF.